The 20 T cell receptor beta chains in this list originate from one sample, sequenced in a study of technical replicates of blood from a few donors. Here immunoSEQ multiplex PCR was the method, and the copy in TCRdb shows in-frame clones only, minus some. The data show about 72,000 clones, roughly 95% seen once. The sequenced material came from T cells isolated from PBMCs. The receptor set was obtained from a human donor in good health.

The V gene is TRBV28, the J gene TRBJ1-4; D uncertain. V lost 4 bases, J lost 0 bases, and 6 bases lay in between. There are 14 residues in the CDR3. CDR1 and CDR2 from the germline V gene are MDHEN and SYDVKM. CDR3 coding DNA: TGTGCCAGCAGTTGGCAATCAACTAATGAAAAACTGTTTTTT. Protein product: CASSWQSTNEKLFF.

The rearrangement joins TRBV18 to TRBJ1-1; D unclear. CDR1 is KGHSH and CDR2 is LQKENI in the germline V gene. Trimming pared 6 bases from V and 3 bases from J, leaving 11 bases between. The CDR3 is 13 amino acids. This CDR3 is CASSTVGDTEAFF. The DNA of the CDR3 is TGTGCCAGCTCGACTGTCGGGGACACTGAAGCTTTCTTT.

The chain uses TRBV19 and TRBJ1-1; maybe TRBD1 (6 bases). Germline-derived CDR1 and CDR2 are LNHDA and SQIVND (reference sequence). This CDR3 comprises 14 residues. Trimming left V 6 bases short and J 1 base short, with 12 bases between. Here the CDR3 DNA reads TGTGCCAGTAGAAGGGGGACAAAGAACACTGAAGCTTTCTTT. Translating it yields CASRRGTKNTEAFF.

The rearrangement joins TRBV19 to TRBJ2-7; TRBD2 is a possible D gene (5 bases). The V end was cut by 5 bases, the J end by 3 bases, with 17 bases between. The CDR3 is 15 residues long. Germline V gene sequence: CDR1 LNHDA, CDR2 SQIVND (reference sequence). In nucleotides, the CDR3 is TGTGCCAGTAGTTCTGGGGTGGACCGGGGCTACGAGCAGTACTTC. Translated, it gives CASSSGVDRGYEQYF.

V and J are TRBV5-1 and TRBJ2-1; TRBD1 matches at 7 bases. The CDR3 is made up of 15 amino acids. CDR1 and CDR2 (germline): SGHRS, YFSETQ. Trimming removed 0 bases from V and 7 bases from J; junction bases left unmatched: 7. Written as DNA, the CDR3 is TGCGCCAGCAGCTTGGGTGGGGACAGCAGAAATGAGCAGTTCTTC. It is translated as CASSLGGDSRNEQFF. Filled out from reference TRBV5-1 and TRBJ2-1, the complete variable domain reads KAGVTQTPRYLIKTRGQQVTLSCSPISGHRSVSWYQQTPGQGLQFLFEYFSETQRNKGNFPGRFSGRQFSNSRSEMNVSTLELGDSALYLCASSLGGDSRNEQFFGPGTRLTVL.

This clone has only one observation. V usage is TRBV10-3 and J usage is TRBJ1-1, with D tentatively TRBD1 (6 bases). With 0 bases removed from V and 11 bases from J, the gap between germline ends came to 22 bases. This CDR3 is built from 16 residues. Germline CDR1 and CDR2: ENHRY and SYGVKD. The DNA of the CDR3 is TGTGCCATCAGTGAGTCCCCACAGGGCAAGGATAAGGGGGCTTTCTTT. Amino acid sequence: CAISESPQGKDKGAFF.

The chain combines TRBV15 with TRBJ2-1; 15 positions match TRBD2. Germline CDR1 LNHNV, CDR2 YYDKDF (reference sequence). The J segment lost 7 bases and the V segment lost 8 bases, leaving 3 bases of the junction unmatched. This CDR3 has 14 amino acids. The CDR3 nucleotides are TGTGCCACCCGGACTAGCGGGGGGGCTAATGAGCAGTTCTTC. Amino acids: CATRTSGGANEQFF.

Here the CDR3 reads CSVQRQGNEAFF. CDR3 in DNA: TGCAGCGTTCAAAGACAGGGGAATGAAGCTTTCTTT. This chain connects TRBV29-1 to TRBJ1-1; 8 bases align to TRBD1. The CDR3 loop spans 12 amino acids. The V and J ends lost 5 bases and 7 bases, in that order; junction bases with no gene match: 6. From germline, CDR1 is SQVTM and CDR2 ANQGSEA.

The V call is TRBV9, the J call TRBJ2-1, with TRBD2 matching 15 bases. In germline, CDR1 is SGDLS, CDR2 YYNGEE. This CDR3 comprises 19 residues. J lost 4 bases, V lost 4 bases, and 12 bases had no gene match. CDR3 nucleotide sequence: TGTGCCAGCAGCCCTAGGACTAGCGGGAGGGCTTACTTTTACAATGAGCAGTTCTTC. Protein sequence: CASSPRTSGRAYFYNEQFF.

CDR3 sequence (DNA): TGTGCCAGCAGTCGCGGGACGGCCAAAAACATTCAGTACTTC. Amino acid sequence: CASSRGTAKNIQYF. The rearrangement joins TRBV6-5 to TRBJ2-4; D perhaps matches TRBD2 (6 bases). V lost 5 bases and J lost 1, with 9 bases in between. This CDR3 has 14 amino acids. Germline CDR1 MNHEY, CDR2 SVGAGI.

DNA for the CDR3: TGCGCCACATCCCAGGGAACGGGAAACATTCAGTACTTC. Translated, it gives CATSQGTGNIQYF. The gene calls are TRBV5-1 and TRBJ2-4; D is perhaps TRBD1 (5 bases). The CDR3 spans 13 residues. Trimming removed 9 bases from V and 6 bases from J, with 16 bases in between. Germline CDR1 SGHRS, CDR2 YFSETQ. Full variable domain (rest looked up from reference TRBV5-1 and TRBJ2-4): KAGVTQTPRYLIKTRGQQVTLSCSPISGHRSVSWYQQTPGQGLQFLFEYFSETQRNKGNFPGRFSGRQFSNSRSEMNVSTLELGDSALYLCATSQGTGNIQYFGAGTRLSVL.

The CDR3 DNA reads as TGTGCCAGCAGTGAATCGGGAGCTTCATACGAGCAGTACTTC. Protein: CASSESGASYEQYF. The chain employs TRBV2 and TRBJ2-7; possible D gene TRBD2, 6 bases. Germline values: CDR1 SNHLY, CDR2 FYNNEI. This CDR3 is built from 14 residues. V shed 2 bases and J shed 4 bases, with 12 bases lying between them.

The chain combines TRBV6-5 with TRBJ1-3, with 7 bases that match TRBD1. The CDR3 extends over 14 amino acids. The ends lost 8 bases at V and 4 bases at J; junction bases unmatched: 8. Per germline, CDR1 MNHEY and CDR2 SVGAGI. The CDR3 region is CASLRGPGGNTIYF. In DNA, the CDR3 is TGTGCCAGCCTAAGGGGGCCGGGAGGAAACACCATATATTTT.

V gene TRBV18 combines with J gene TRBJ1-5; 8 bases agree with TRBD1. This CDR3 region has 14 residues. The junction had 2 bases not matched to a gene; V was cut back by 2 bases and J by 5 bases. Germline-derived CDR1 and CDR2 are KGHSH and LQKENI. CDR3 sequence: CASSPTGGDQPQHF. The CDR3 DNA is TGTGCCAGCTCACCAACAGGGGGAGATCAGCCCCAGCATTTT.

The chain employs TRBV9 and TRBJ1-5; D perhaps matches TRBD1 (5 bases). This CDR3 comprises 14 residues. Per the germline V gene, CDR1 is SGDLS and CDR2 is YYNGEE. The germline V and J ends were trimmed by 1 base and 3 bases, with 8 bases remaining between them. This CDR3 reads CASSVLDTNQPQHF. Written as DNA, the CDR3 is TGTGCCAGCAGCGTACTGGACACCAATCAGCCCCAGCATTTT.

This chain joins TRBV28 and TRBJ1-4; TRBD1 aligns across 10 bases. Trimming cost V 8 bases and J 8 bases; bases outside gene matches: 8. CDR1 is MDHEN, CDR2 SYDVKM, per germline. This CDR3 spans 14 amino acids. The CDR3 region is CASGATGGAEKLFF. CDR3 sequence (DNA): TGTGCCAGCGGGGCGACAGGGGGCGCAGAAAAACTGTTTTTT.

The chain employs TRBV29-1 and TRBJ1-2; D unresolved. V lost 5 bases, J lost 8 bases, and 15 bases lay in between. This CDR3 has 12 residues. CDR1 SQVTM and CDR2 ANQGSEA come from the germline V gene. DNA for the CDR3: TGCAGCGTTCTTTACGGGGTTTACGGCTACACCTTC. It translates to CSVLYGVYGYTF.

This rearrangement joins TRBV27 to TRBJ1-2, with D possibly TRBD1 on 5 matching bases. CDR1 is MNHEY, CDR2 SMNVEV, per germline (reference sequence). V was clipped by 2 bases and J by 6 bases, with 13 bases between them. The CDR3 is made up of 14 amino acids. The CDR3 nucleotides read TGTGCCAGCAGTTTAAAGGCCCGGGGGGATGGCTACACCTTC. It translates to CASSLKARGDGYTF.

The chain uses TRBV30 and TRBJ2-6, with TRBD2 matching over 7 bases. The CDR3 runs to 14 residues. J gave up 2 bases and V 7 bases, and 5 bases lay outside the gene matches. Germline lookup yields CDR1 GTSNPN and CDR2 SVGIG (reference sequence). CDR3 bases: TGTGCCTCCTCGGGAGGAACTGGGGCCAACGTCCTGACTTTC. It encodes CASSGGTGANVLTF.

The V and J genes are TRBV11-3 and TRBJ2-2; weak D call: TRBD2 (6 bases). V was shortened by 5 bases and J by 7 bases, with 14 bases between the two germline ends. Per the germline V gene, CDR1 is SGHNT and CDR2 is YENEEA. CDR3 length: 14 residues. The CDR3 DNA reads as TGTGCCAGCAGCGGCGGGACCTCGGGCGGGGAGCTGTTTTTT. Amino acids: CASSGGTSGGELFF.